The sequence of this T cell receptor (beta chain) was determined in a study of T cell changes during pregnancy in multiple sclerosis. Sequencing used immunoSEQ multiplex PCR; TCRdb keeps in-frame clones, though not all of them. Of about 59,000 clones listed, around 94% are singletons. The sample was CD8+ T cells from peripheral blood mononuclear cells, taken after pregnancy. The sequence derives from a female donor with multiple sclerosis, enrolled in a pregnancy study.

CDR3 region: CASSQGSTEAFF. As DNA, the CDR3 is TGTGCCAGTTCACAGGGGTCCACTGAAGCTTTCTTT. The chain couples TRBV19 to TRBJ1-1, with TRBD1 matching 7 bases. Germline V gene sequence: CDR1 LNHDA, CDR2 SQIVND (reference sequence). This CDR3 has 12 residues. The V segment lost 8 bases and the J segment 4 bases; nucleotides outside the gene matches: 4.